The clone carrying this T cell receptor beta chain came up many times. Its antigen is unknown. These data belong to a study of neurological immune-mediated disorders. General study results and limits: Healthy controls had more TCR clonal expansion than multiple sclerosis, which showed the least, whereas HTLV-1-associated myelopathy showed the most.

As for time point: longitudinal time-point 2. 5'RACE generated cDNA with 10-nucleotide random UMIs. Over 160 million TCR-beta sequences (from 15-18 subjects) were yielded by each sequencing run. MiXCR was run by TCRdb on the 5' RACE reads, yielding one entry per CDR3 protein. Here the sample spans tens of thousands of distinct CDR3 sequences, under 15% being singletons. The sample consisted of PBMCs. The source is a female donor with HTLV-1-associated myelopathy (HAM/TSP).

Written as DNA, the CDR3 is TGCGCCAGCAGCTTGACAGGGGGCGAAGACGGGGAGCTGTTTTTT. Its translation: CASSLTGGEDGELFF. The chain is built from TRBV5-1 and TRBJ2-2, with 9 bases identical to TRBD1. This CDR3 is built from 15 residues. The V and J ends lost 1 base and 7 bases, in that order; junction bases with no gene match: 5. CDR1 and CDR2 (germline): SGHRS, YFSETQ.